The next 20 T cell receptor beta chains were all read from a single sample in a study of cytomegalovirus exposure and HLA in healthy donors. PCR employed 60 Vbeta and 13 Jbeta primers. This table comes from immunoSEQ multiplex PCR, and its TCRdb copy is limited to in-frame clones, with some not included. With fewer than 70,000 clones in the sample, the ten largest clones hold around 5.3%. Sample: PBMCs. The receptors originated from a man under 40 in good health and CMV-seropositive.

Here the CDR3 DNA reads TGTGCCAGCAGTCTAGGGGGGGGCGACAATGAGCAGTTCTTC. The encoded protein is CASSLGGGDNEQFF. V and J are TRBV27 and TRBJ2-1, with D possibly TRBD2 on 7 matching bases. Germline V gene lookup returns CDR1 MNHEY and CDR2 SMNVEV (reference sequence). The CDR3 runs 14 residues. V shed 5 bases and J shed 5 bases, with 13 bases lying between them.

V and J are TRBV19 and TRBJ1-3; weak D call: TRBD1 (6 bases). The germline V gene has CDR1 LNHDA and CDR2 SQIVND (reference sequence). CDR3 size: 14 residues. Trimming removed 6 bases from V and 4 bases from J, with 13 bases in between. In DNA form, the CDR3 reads TGTGCCAGTAGAATAACAGGGAGCGGAAACACCATATATTTT. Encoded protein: CASRITGSGNTIYF.

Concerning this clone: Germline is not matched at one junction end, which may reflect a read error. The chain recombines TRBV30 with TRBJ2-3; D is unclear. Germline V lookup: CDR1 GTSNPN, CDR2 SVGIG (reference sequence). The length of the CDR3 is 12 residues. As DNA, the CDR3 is TGTGCCTGGAGGCGTGACACAGATAAGCAGTATTTT. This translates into CAWRRDTDKQYF.

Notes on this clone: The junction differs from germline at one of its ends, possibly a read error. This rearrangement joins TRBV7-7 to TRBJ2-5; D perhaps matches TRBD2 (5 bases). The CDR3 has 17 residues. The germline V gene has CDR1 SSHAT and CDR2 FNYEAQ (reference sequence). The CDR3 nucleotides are TGTGCTAGCAGCCAAGAGGCTAGCTGGGGAGAGGGAGAGACCCAGTACTTC. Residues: CASSQEASWGEGETQYF.

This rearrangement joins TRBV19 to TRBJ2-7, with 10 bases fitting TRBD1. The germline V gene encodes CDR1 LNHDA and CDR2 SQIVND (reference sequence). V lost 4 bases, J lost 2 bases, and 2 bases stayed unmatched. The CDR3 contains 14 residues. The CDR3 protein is CASSTTGGAYEQYF. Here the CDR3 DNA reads TGTGCCAGTAGTACGACAGGGGGCGCCTACGAGCAGTACTTC. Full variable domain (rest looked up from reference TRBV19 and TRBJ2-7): DGGITQSPKYLFRKEGQNVTLSCEQNLNHDAMYWYRQDPGQGLRLIYYSQIVNDFQKGDIAEGYSVSREKKESFPLTVTSAQKNPTAFYLCASSTTGGAYEQYFGPGTRLTVT.

CDR3 DNA: TGTGCCAGCAGTTTAAGAGATTCCTATAATTCACCCCTCCACTTT. Translation gives CASSLRDSYNSPLHF. The chain recombines TRBV27 with TRBJ1-6; no clear D gene. V lost 2 bases to trimming and J lost 1 base, with 6 bases between them. The germline gives CDR1 MNHEY, CDR2 SMNVEV (reference sequence). The CDR3 is 15 residues long.

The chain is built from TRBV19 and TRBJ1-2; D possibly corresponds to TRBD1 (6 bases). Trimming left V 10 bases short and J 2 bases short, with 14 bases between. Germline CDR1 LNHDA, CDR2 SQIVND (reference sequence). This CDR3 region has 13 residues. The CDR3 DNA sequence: TGTGCCAACCTTATAACAGGGAACTATGGCTACACCTTC. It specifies CANLITGNYGYTF.

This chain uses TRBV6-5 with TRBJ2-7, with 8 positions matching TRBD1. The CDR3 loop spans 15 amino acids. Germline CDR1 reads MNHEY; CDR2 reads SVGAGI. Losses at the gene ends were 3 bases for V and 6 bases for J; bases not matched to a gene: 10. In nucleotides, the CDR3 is TGTGCCAGCAGTTATTTAGAGACAGGGGCGGGCGAGCAGTACTTC. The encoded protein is CASSYLETGAGEQYF.

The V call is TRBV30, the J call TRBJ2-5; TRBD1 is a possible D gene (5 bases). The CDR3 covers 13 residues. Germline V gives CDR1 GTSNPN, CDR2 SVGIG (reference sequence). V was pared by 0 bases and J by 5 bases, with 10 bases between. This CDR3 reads CAWSVQGVETQYF. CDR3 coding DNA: TGTGCCTGGAGTGTTCAAGGGGTGGAGACCCAGTACTTC.

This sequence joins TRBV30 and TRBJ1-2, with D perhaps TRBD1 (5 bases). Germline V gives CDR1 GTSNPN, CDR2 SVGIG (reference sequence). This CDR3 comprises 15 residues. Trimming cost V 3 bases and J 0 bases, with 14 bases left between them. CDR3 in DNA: TGTGCCTGGAGCCAGGGCCCAACCACTAACTATGGCTACACCTTC. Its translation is CAWSQGPTTNYGYTF.

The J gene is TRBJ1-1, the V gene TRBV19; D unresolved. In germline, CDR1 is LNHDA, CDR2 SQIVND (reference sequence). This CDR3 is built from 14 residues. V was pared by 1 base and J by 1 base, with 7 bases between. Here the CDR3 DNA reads TGTGCCAGTAGTATAGGGCGGGCGAACACTGAAGCTTTCTTT. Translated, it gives CASSIGRANTEAFF.

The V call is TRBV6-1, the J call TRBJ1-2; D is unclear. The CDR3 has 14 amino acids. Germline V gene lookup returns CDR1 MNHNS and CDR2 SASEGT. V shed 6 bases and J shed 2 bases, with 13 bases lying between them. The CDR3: CASRYSNSNYGYTF. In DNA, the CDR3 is TGTGCCAGCAGGTACAGCAATTCAAACTATGGCTACACCTTC.

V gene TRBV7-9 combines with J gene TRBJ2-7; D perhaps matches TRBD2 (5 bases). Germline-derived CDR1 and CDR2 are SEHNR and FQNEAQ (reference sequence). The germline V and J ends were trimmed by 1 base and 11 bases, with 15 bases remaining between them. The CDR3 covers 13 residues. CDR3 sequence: CASSLGSDGVKYF. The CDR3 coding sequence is TGTGCCAGCAGCTTAGGTAGCGACGGTGTTAAGTACTTC.

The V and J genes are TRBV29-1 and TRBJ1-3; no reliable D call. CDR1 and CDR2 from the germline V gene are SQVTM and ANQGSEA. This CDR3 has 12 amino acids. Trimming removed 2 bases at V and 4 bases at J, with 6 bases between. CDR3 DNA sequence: TGCAGCGTTGAACATCAGGGAAACACCATATATTTT. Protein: CSVEHQGNTIYF.

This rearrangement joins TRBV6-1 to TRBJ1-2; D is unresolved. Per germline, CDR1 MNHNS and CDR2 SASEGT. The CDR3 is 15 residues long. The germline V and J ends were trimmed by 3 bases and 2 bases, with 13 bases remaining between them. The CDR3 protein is CASSDWYSVNYGYTF. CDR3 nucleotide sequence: TGTGCCAGCAGTGATTGGTATTCGGTCAACTATGGCTACACCTTC.

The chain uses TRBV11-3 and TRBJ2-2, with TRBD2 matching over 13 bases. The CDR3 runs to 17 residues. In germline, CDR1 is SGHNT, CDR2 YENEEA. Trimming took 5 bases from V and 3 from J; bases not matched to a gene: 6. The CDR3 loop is CASSNRLAGGHTGELFF. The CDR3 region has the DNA TGTGCCAGCAGCAATAGACTAGCGGGGGGCCACACCGGGGAGCTGTTTTTT.

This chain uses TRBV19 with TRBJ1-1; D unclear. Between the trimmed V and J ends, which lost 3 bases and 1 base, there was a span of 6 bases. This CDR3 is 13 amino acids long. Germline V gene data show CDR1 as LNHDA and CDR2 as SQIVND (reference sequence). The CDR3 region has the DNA TGTGCCAGTAGTATTTCGGGGAACACTGAAGCTTTCTTT. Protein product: CASSISGNTEAFF.

In DNA, the CDR3 is TGCGCCAGCAGCCGGCGACCGGGACTAGCGGATGATGGGAATGAGCAGTTCTTC. It encodes CASSRRPGLADDGNEQFF. The chain couples TRBV4-1 to TRBJ2-1, with TRBD2 matching over 11 bases. The V and J ends lost 4 bases and 7 bases, in that order; junction bases with no gene match: 15. Germline V gene data show CDR1 as MGHRA and CDR2 as YSYEKL. CDR3 size: 18 residues.

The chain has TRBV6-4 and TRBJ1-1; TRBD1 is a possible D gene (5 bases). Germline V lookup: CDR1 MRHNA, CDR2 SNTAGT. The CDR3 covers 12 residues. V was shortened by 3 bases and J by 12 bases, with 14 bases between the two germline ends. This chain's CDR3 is CASSDGGGVTFF. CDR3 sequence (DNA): TGTGCCAGCAGTGATGGTGGGGGGGTAACTTTCTTT.

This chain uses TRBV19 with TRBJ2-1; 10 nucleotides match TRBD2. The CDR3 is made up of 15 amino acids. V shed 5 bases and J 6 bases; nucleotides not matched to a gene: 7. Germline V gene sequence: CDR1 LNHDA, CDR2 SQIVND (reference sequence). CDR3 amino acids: CASSPSLAGANEQFF. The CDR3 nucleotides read TGTGCCAGTAGTCCCTCCCTAGCGGGAGCCAATGAGCAGTTCTTC.